These T cell receptor beta chains were read from a single sample in a study of CD8 T cells in Susac syndrome. Via MiXCR, TCRdb re-called the immunoSEQ multiplex PCR reads, giving one row per CDR3 protein. The sample has under 90,000 distinct CDR3 sequences, approximately 94% seen once. The sample taken for sequencing was CD4+ T cells from PBMCs. Source of these receptors: a human donor with Susac syndrome. The CDR3 runs from the conserved cysteine through the conserved F or W. The D gene is left open where the match is weak. A clone size is listed for some rows: how often the clone was seen (once, few, many), or a class if it is expanded.

j_gene | d_gene | v_gene | abundance | CDR3aa | CDR3nt
TRBJ2-7 | NA | TRBV7-2 | NA | CASSLVEGPFLEQYF | TGTGCCAGCAGCTTAGTAGAGGGCCCCTTTCTAGAGCAGTACTTC
TRBJ2-3 | NA | TRBV19 | NA | CASSIDWTADTQYF | TGTGCCAGTAGTATAGATTGGACCGCAGATACGCAGTATTTT
TRBJ2-2 | NA | TRBV2 | once | CASSEGGELFF | TGTGCCAGCAGTGAGGGTGGGGAGCTGTTTTTT
TRBJ2-3 | NA | TRBV4-3 | NA | CASSQALRATDTQYF | TGCGCCAGCAGCCAAGCCTTGCGGGCCACAGATACGCAGTATTTT
TRBJ1-5 | NA | TRBV29-1 | NA | CSYKKDGNQPQHF | TGCAGCTATAAGAAGGATGGCAATCAGCCCCAGCATTTT
TRBJ1-2 | NA | TRBV7-8 | NA | CASSPLGYGGYTF | TGTGCCAGCAGCCCTCTCGGGTACGGTGGCTACACCTTC
TRBJ2-7 | NA | TRBV6-2/TRBV6-3 | NA | CASSYSTRGKQYF | TGTGCCAGCAGTTACTCAACCCGGGGGAAGCAGTACTTC
TRBJ1-5 | NA | TRBV27 | NA | CASLNQPQHF | TGTGCCAGCTTGAATCAGCCCCAGCATTTT
TRBJ2-1 | NA | TRBV20-1 | NA | CSASRDGEFF | TGCAGTGCTAGCCGGGACGGCGAGTTCTTC
TRBJ1-5 | NA | TRBV4-2 | NA | CASSQDSPGVQPQHF | TGTGCCAGCAGCCAGGACTCCCCGGGGGTTCAGCCCCAGCATTTT
TRBJ2-3 | NA | TRBV5-1 | NA | CASSFTAGLSTDTQYF | TGCGCCAGCAGCTTTACCGCGGGGCTTAGCACAGATACGCAGTATTTT
TRBJ2-1 | NA | TRBV4-3 | NA | CASSQDIQRPYNEQFF | TGCGCCAGCAGCCAAGATATCCAGCGGCCCTACAATGAGCAGTTCTTC
TRBJ2-7 | NA | TRBV6-5 | NA | CASSHQQGSYEQYF | TGTGCCAGCAGCCACCAACAGGGATCCTACGAGCAGTACTTC
TRBJ1-3 | NA | TRBV7-2 | NA | CASSTSAISAGNTIYF | TGTGCCAGCAGCACCAGCGCCATCAGTGCTGGAAACACCATATATTTT